Shown below are 22 T cell receptor beta chains from a single sample sequenced in a study of T cell clusters in autoimmune cytopenias. One tube held mixed TRB-A and TRB-B primer pools for touch-down PCR. TCRdb re-called the multiplex PCR reads and gives one entry per CDR3 protein, without DNA. The listing records approximately 3,000 distinct CDR3 sequences. Some 38,000 genome equivalents of blood DNA were amplified for TRB. Sequenced material: peripheral blood. The receptors here all came from a human donor with an autoimmune cytopenia or autoimmune hepatitis (not recorded which).

This clonotype is classed as medium-sized by frequency. The rearrangement uses TRBV6-2 or TRBV6-3 and TRBJ1-5; TCRdb proposes TRBD1, but this gene call is untestable without DNA. The CDR3 is made up of 13 amino acids. Germline loops: CDR1 MNHEY, CDR2 SVGEGT. CDR3 loop: CATRRGRNQPQHF.

Its frequency marks this clonotype as medium-sized (0.01 to 0.1%). The chain carries TRBV27 and TRBJ2-7; TCRdb's D call of TRBD2 is untestable without DNA. The CDR3 contains 15 residues. Germline CDR1 is MNHEY and CDR2 is SMNVEV (reference sequence). CDR3 region: CASRDTSGHHYEQYF.

J is TRBJ2-3 and V is TRBV28; TCRdb lists TRBD2, though no DNA is available to test this call. The CDR3 covers 18 residues. Germline CDR1 is MDHEN and CDR2 is SYDVKM. This CDR3 is CASSLSPGGPRGTDTQYF.

The V and J genes are TRBV11-2 and TRBJ2-7; TCRdb reports TRBD1, a call that lacks DNA to check it against. Germline loops: CDR1 SGHAT, CDR2 FQNNGV. The CDR3 loop spans 16 amino acids. The CDR3: CASSLDDGPYPSKQYF.

This clonotype ranks as medium-sized in terms of frequency. The chain carries TRBV5-6 and TRBJ2-3. CDR1 SGHDT and CDR2 YYEEEE come from the germline V gene. The CDR3 extends over 14 amino acids. Here the CDR3 reads CASSFRRTVDTQYF.

In terms of frequency, this clonotype is medium-sized. The chain employs TRBV18 and TRBJ2-3; the D gene TCRdb calls, TRBD2, cannot be checked with no DNA. From germline, CDR1 is KGHSH and CDR2 LQKENI. This CDR3 contains 13 residues. The CDR3 region is CASSSSLDYTQYF. Using reference TRBV18 and TRBJ2-3 for the parts outside the CDR3, the full variable domain is NAGVMQNPRHLVRRRGQEARLRCSPMKGHSHVYWYRQLPEEGLKFMVYLQKENIIDESGMPKERFSAEFPKEGPSILRIQQVVRGDSAAYFCASSSSLDYTQYFGPGTRLTVL.

This clonotype is medium-sized by frequency. V usage is TRBV11-2 and J usage is TRBJ2-7; the TRBD1 assignment by TCRdb is unverifiable without DNA. The CDR3 extends over 14 amino acids. Germline V gene data show CDR1 as SGHAT and CDR2 as FQNNGV. CDR3: CASSLEGQIYEQYF.

The chain combines TRBV24-1 with TRBJ2-7. Germline lookup yields CDR1 KGHDR and CDR2 SFDVKD. The CDR3 runs 13 residues. The CDR3: CATSEGGSYEQYF.

The chain is built from TRBV4-3 and TRBJ1-5. Germline V gene data show CDR1 as LGHNA and CDR2 as YSLEER. This CDR3 is built from 15 residues. The CDR3 here is CASSQAAGGNQPQHF.

The rearrangement joins TRBV2 to TRBJ1-2; as DNA is missing, the TRBD1 call by TCRdb cannot be tested. The V gene's germline CDR1 is SNHLY and CDR2 FYNNEI. The CDR3 consists of 15 residues. CDR3 sequence: CASSPRQGANYGYTF.

This clonotype is called medium-sized based on its frequency. The chain links TRBV24-1 to TRBJ1-3; TCRdb's D gene call, TRBD1, goes unchecked for lack of DNA. Germline V gives CDR1 KGHDR, CDR2 SFDVKD. CDR3 length: 15 residues. The CDR3 loop is CATSATGGTGNTIYF.

This clonotype ranks as medium-sized (0.01 to 0.1%) in terms of frequency. V gene TRBV6-5 combines with J gene TRBJ1-4; with no DNA, the TCRdb D assignment of TRBD1 cannot be verified. The CDR3 runs to 21 residues. Germline values: CDR1 MNHEY, CDR2 SVGAGI. The CDR3 here is CASSYKGLGQGIRTLNEKLFF.

The rearrangement uses TRBV11-2 and TRBJ2-1; there is no DNA to check the TCRdb D call of TRBD2. The CDR3 has 14 residues. Germline V CDR1 and CDR2: SGHAT, FQNNGV. CDR3 protein: CASSGGLAGHEQFF.

Its frequency marks this clonotype as medium-sized (0.01 to 0.1%). This chain connects TRBV20-1 to TRBJ1-1. Germline values: CDR1 DFQATT, CDR2 SNEGSKA (reference sequence). The CDR3 runs to 14 residues. The CDR3 sequence is CSARDTQDRMKAFF.

This clonotype ranks as medium-sized in terms of frequency. V and J are TRBV19 and TRBJ2-7; TCRdb's D call of TRBD1 is untestable without DNA. This CDR3 comprises 14 residues. In germline, CDR1 is LNHDA, CDR2 SQIVND (reference sequence). This chain's CDR3 is CASSIRSWAYEQYF.

By frequency, this clonotype registers medium-sized. The chain recombines TRBV24-1 with TRBJ2-2; there is no DNA to check the TCRdb D call of TRBD1. Germline V gene lookup returns CDR1 KGHDR and CDR2 SFDVKD. This CDR3 spans 14 amino acids. CDR3 sequence: CATSTGIWAGELFF.

V is TRBV7-2 and J is TRBJ2-7; the D gene TCRdb calls, TRBD1, cannot be checked with no DNA. The CDR3 is 15 residues long. CDR1 and CDR2 (germline): SGHTA, FQGNSA. The CDR3 here is CASSIGQGQTYEQYF.

This clonotype is deemed medium-sized by its frequency. This chain connects TRBV6-1 to TRBJ1-5. The CDR3 has 13 amino acids. Germline values: CDR1 MNHNS, CDR2 SASEGT. The chain's CDR3 is CASSEAPNQPQHF.

By frequency, this clonotype registers large. This chain uses TRBV5-4 with TRBJ2-5; the TCRdb call, TRBD1, lacks DNA for checking. This CDR3 is built from 14 residues. Per the germline V gene, CDR1 is SGHNT and CDR2 is YYREEE (reference sequence). The CDR3 here is CASSGIETGETQYF.

By frequency, this clonotype is medium-sized. This chain connects TRBV15 to TRBJ2-1; TCRdb selects TRBD2, and the lack of DNA leaves this call unchecked. Germline V lookup: CDR1 LNHNV, CDR2 YYDKDF (reference sequence). The CDR3 contains 18 residues. CDR3 loop: CATSSDAYSGRLKDEQFF.

Measured by frequency, this clonotype is medium-sized (0.01 to 0.1%). This CDR3 is CAWSAATNLGEHF. This chain uses TRBV30 with TRBJ1-5; there is no DNA to check the TCRdb D call of TRBD1. Germline CDR1 and CDR2: GTSNPN and SVGIG (reference sequence). The CDR3 length is 13 residues.

The chain combines TRBV7-9 with TRBJ1-3. The CDR3 consists of 13 residues. Germline V gene sequence: CDR1 SEHNR, CDR2 FQNEAQ (reference sequence). The CDR3 region is CASSRVSGNTIYF.